One sample yielded the 27 T cell receptor beta chains listed below, sequenced in a study of blood T cells in healthy people across ages. A J-beta primer mix and a sample-barcoded 5' primer were used in a second PCR of about 6 to 12 cycles. A single record per CDR3 protein comes from TCRdb applying MiXCR to the 5' RACE reads. The data show nearly 800,000 distinct CDR3 sequences, around 25% seen once. The same sample was also used in a study of T cells of mothers and their children.

The sequenced sample consisted of blood. All receptors come from a boy between 10 and 17 years old in good health.

The sample holds a few counts of this clonotype. The chain joins TRBV9 to TRBJ1-2; no firm D call. The CDR3 sequence is 14 residues long. Germline CDR1 reads SGDLS; CDR2 reads YYNGEE. The germline V and J ends were trimmed by 0 bases and 5 bases, with 11 bases remaining between them. Here the CDR3 reads CASSVASGKYGYTF. The CDR3 DNA sequence: TGTGCCAGCAGCGTAGCTAGCGGGAAATATGGCTACACCTTC.

This chain uses TRBV10-3 with TRBJ1-2; 7 bases fit TRBD1. The V segment lost 7 bases and the J segment 1 base; nucleotides outside the gene matches: 6. CDR1 and CDR2 from the germline V gene are ENHRY and SYGVKD. The CDR3 has 14 residues. The CDR3 reads CAINNRGDNYGYTF. The CDR3 bases are TGTGCCATCAATAACAGGGGCGATAACTATGGCTACACCTTC.

V and J are TRBV10-2 and TRBJ2-1; D might be TRBD2 (6 bases). Germline values: CDR1 WSHSY, CDR2 SAAADI. Trimming pared 7 bases from V and 11 bases from J, leaving 15 bases between. This CDR3 is 12 amino acids long. The CDR3 here is CASTPSGEQQFF. The CDR3 DNA reads TGCGCCAGCACCCCGTCGGGGGAGCAGCAGTTCTTC.

The rearrangement uses TRBV7-8 and TRBJ2-7, with a weak D call TRBD1 (5 bases). CDR3 length equals 15 residues. V was clipped by 1 base and J by 5 bases, with 15 bases between them. Germline V gene sequence: CDR1 SGHVS, CDR2 FQNEAQ. The CDR3, as DNA: TGTGCCAGCAGCTTAGTCAAAGGGGCGATTAACGAGCAGTACTTC. Translated, it gives CASSLVKGAINEQYF.

V is TRBV29-1 and J is TRBJ2-4; D call uncertain. The CDR3 covers 14 residues. V was cut by 1 base and J by 5 bases, with 12 bases left in between. The germline V gene encodes CDR1 SQVTM and CDR2 ANQGSEA. The CDR3 DNA is TGCAGCGTTGAAGGGGTGGGCAGACAAAACATTCAGTACTTC. Its translation: CSVEGVGRQNIQYF.

V gene TRBV6-5 combines with J gene TRBJ2-1, with 10 bases that match TRBD1. V dropped 6 bases and J dropped 6; count of bases not matched to a gene: 8. Germline V gene sequence: CDR1 MNHEY, CDR2 SVGAGI. The length of the CDR3 is 15 residues. The CDR3 DNA sequence: TGTGCCAGCAGGAGGTCCGGGACAGGGGTCAATGAGCAGTTCTTC. It translates to CASRRSGTGVNEQFF.

J is TRBJ2-3 and V is TRBV29-1, with TRBD2 identical over 9 bases. V was clipped by 2 bases and J by 8 bases; unmatched bases: 8. The CDR3 loop spans 14 amino acids. Germline V gene lookup returns CDR1 SQVTM and CDR2 ANQGSEA. As DNA, the CDR3 is TGCAGCGTTGAACAGTACCTAGCGGGAAGTACGCAGTATTTT. Protein sequence: CSVEQYLAGSTQYF.

This clonotype was recorded a few times. The rearrangement links TRBV7-2 to TRBJ2-7, with TRBD1 matching 7 bases. Unmatched junction bases numbered 7, after V lost 3 bases and J lost 2 bases. The CDR3 is made up of 15 amino acids. Germline assignment: CDR1 SGHTA and CDR2 FQGNSA. DNA of the CDR3: TGTGCCAGCAGCTTTTACAGGGGCCAAGCCTACGAGCAGTACTTC. This encodes CASSFYRGQAYEQYF.

This clonotype was detected only a few times. The chain joins TRBV6-4 to TRBJ2-3; D is possibly TRBD2 (6 bases). V was clipped by 5 bases and J by 6 bases, with 12 bases between them. Germline CDR1 MRHNA, CDR2 SNTAGT. CDR3 length equals 13 residues. The CDR3 sequence: CASSSDYKDTQYF. The CDR3 DNA reads as TGTGCCAGCAGTTCGGACTACAAGGATACGCAGTATTTT.

The chain couples TRBV28 to TRBJ2-1; 12 bases match TRBD2. The V segment lost 6 bases and the J segment 8 bases; nucleotides outside the gene matches: 5. This CDR3 region has 14 residues. Germline V lookup: CDR1 MDHEN, CDR2 SYDVKM. The CDR3 loop is CASSLAGGQDEQFF. The CDR3 coding sequence is TGTGCCAGCAGCCTAGCGGGGGGGCAGGATGAGCAGTTCTTC.

V usage is TRBV6-2 or TRBV6-3 and J usage is TRBJ2-7; D is perhaps TRBD2 (5 bases). This CDR3 region has 14 residues. CDR1 and CDR2 (germline): MNHEY, SVGEGT. V lost 6 bases to trimming and J lost 5 bases, with 17 bases between them. The CDR3 DNA is TGTGCCAGCAGGGACTGGGCGGATGGCAACGAGCAGTACTTC. Amino acids: CASRDWADGNEQYF.

This clonotype came up a few times. The chain uses TRBV29-1 and TRBJ1-4; TRBD1 is a possible D gene (6 bases). The CDR3 consists of 14 residues. Trimming shortened V by 7 bases and J by 1 base, and 13 bases separated the two germline ends. The germline CDR1 and CDR2 sequences are SQVTM and ANQGSEA. As DNA, the CDR3 is TGCAGCGCCAACCTAGGGGGAACTAATGAAAAACTGTTTTTT. Protein sequence: CSANLGGTNEKLFF.

This clonotype was picked up a small number of times. The CDR3: CASKETGRAETQYF. The CDR3, as DNA: TGTGCCAGCAAGGAGACAGGGAGGGCAGAGACCCAGTACTTC. V is TRBV12-3 or TRBV12-4 and J is TRBJ2-5; D possibly uses TRBD1 or TRBD2 (7 bases each). The CDR3 totals 14 residues. V was shortened by 7 bases and J by 4 bases, with 16 bases between the two germline ends.

The chain couples TRBV27 to TRBJ2-1; no clear D gene. The germline gives CDR1 MNHEY, CDR2 SMNVEV (reference sequence). This CDR3 comprises 13 residues. With 8 bases removed from V and 0 bases from J, the gap between germline ends came to 8 bases. The CDR3 region is CASSSPSYNEQFF. The CDR3 DNA reads TGTGCCAGCTCTTCCCCCTCCTACAATGAGCAGTTCTTC.

This clonotype was observed a handful of times. The chain uses TRBV5-1 and TRBJ1-4; D uncertain. This CDR3 contains 13 residues. Germline V lookup: CDR1 SGHRS, CDR2 YFSETQ. V was clipped by 7 bases and J by 6 bases, with 13 bases between them. The CDR3: CASCRAADEKLFF. CDR3 DNA: TGCGCCAGCTGTAGGGCGGCTGATGAAAAACTGTTTTTT.

The chain recombines TRBV20-1 with TRBJ2-3; 7 nucleotides match TRBD2. The CDR3 is 14 residues long. The J segment lost 0 bases and the V segment lost 1 base, leaving 1 base of the junction unmatched. Germline values: CDR1 DFQATT, CDR2 SNEGSKA (reference sequence). CDR3 coding DNA: TGCAGTGCTAGAGCAGCGGGGAGCACAGATACGCAGTATTTT. Protein product: CSARAAGSTDTQYF.

This clonotype was seen at least ten times. V gene TRBV12-3 or TRBV12-4 combines with J gene TRBJ1-1; D unclear. This CDR3 contains 13 residues. Trimming shortened V by 6 bases and J by 1 base, and 9 bases separated the two germline ends. The CDR3 DNA reads as TGTGCCAGCAGCTTCGGAGGGAACACTGAAGCTTTCTTT. Residues: CASSFGGNTEAFF.

This clonotype was counted a few times. This sequence joins TRBV20-1 and TRBJ2-3; no clear D. Germline V lookup: CDR1 DFQATT, CDR2 SNEGSKA (reference sequence). V was trimmed by 2 bases and J by 1 base, leaving 13 bases between them. CDR3 length: 15 amino acids. The CDR3 region is CSARWGLLGTDTQYF. The CDR3 region has the DNA TGCAGTGCTAGATGGGGTTTACTCGGCACAGATACGCAGTATTTT.

This chain uses TRBV5-4 with TRBJ2-4; TRBD2 aligns across 9 bases. The CDR3 spans 14 residues. The V gene end was trimmed by 4 bases and the J gene end by 6 bases; junction bases not matched to a gene: 5. The germline CDR1 and CDR2 sequences are SGHNT and YYREEE (reference sequence). CDR3 nucleotides: TGTGCCAGCAGCAGCGGGGGGTCCGTAAACATTCAGTACTTC. Its translation is CASSSGGSVNIQYF.

This clonotype was counted at least ten times. This chain uses TRBV5-1 with TRBJ2-3; TRBD2 is a possible D gene (5 bases). The V gene lost 1 base and the J gene lost 5 bases, with 11 bases spanning the gap. The V gene's germline CDR1 is SGHRS and CDR2 YFSETQ. The CDR3 consists of 14 residues. CDR3 DNA: TGCGCCAGCAGCTTGCCCGGTCGGGGAGATACGCAGTATTTT. This translates into CASSLPGRGDTQYF.

The chain employs TRBV7-2 and TRBJ2-7; 14 bases are shared with TRBD2. Germline lookup yields CDR1 SGHTA and CDR2 FQGNSA. Trimming cost V 3 bases and J 3 bases; bases outside gene matches: 13. The length of the CDR3 is 19 residues. The chain's CDR3 is CASSFPQTSGGAGFYEQYF. In DNA, the CDR3 is TGTGCCAGCAGCTTTCCTCAGACTAGCGGGGGGGCCGGGTTCTACGAGCAGTACTTC.

V gene TRBV20-1 combines with J gene TRBJ2-2, with 9 bases that match TRBD1. Germline V CDR1 and CDR2: DFQATT, SNEGSKA (reference sequence). The junction had 8 bases not matched to a gene; V was cut back by 4 bases and J by 5 bases. This CDR3 has 15 amino acids. CDR3 DNA: TGCAGTGCTACCCCCCGGGACAGGGTAACCGGGGAGCTGTTTTTT. It is translated as CSATPRDRVTGELFF.

This clonotype was counted ten times or more. The chain has TRBV28 and TRBJ2-3; D uncertain. V was trimmed by 3 bases and J by 1 base, leaving 5 bases between them. The length of the CDR3 is 13 residues. Germline V gene data show CDR1 as MDHEN and CDR2 as SYDVKM. In nucleotides, the CDR3 is TGTGCCAGCAGTTTCCAGGGCACAGATACGCAGTATTTT. It yields the protein CASSFQGTDTQYF.

This chain connects TRBV20-1 to TRBJ1-6, with 7 bases identical to TRBD1. The CDR3 loop spans 14 amino acids. V was clipped by 5 bases and J by 2 bases; unmatched bases: 3. From germline, CDR1 is DFQATT and CDR2 SNEGSKA (reference sequence). The CDR3 DNA reads TGCAGTGCTGGTGACAGGGCCTATAATTCACCCCTCCACTTT. Protein: CSAGDRAYNSPLHF.

In DNA, the CDR3 is TGCAGCGTTGAACCTAGCGGGAGGCTCCAAGAGACCCAGTACTTC. Amino acid sequence: CSVEPSGRLQETQYF. This sequence joins TRBV29-1 and TRBJ2-5; 11 nucleotides agree with TRBD2. CDR3 length: 15 amino acids. The germline V gene encodes CDR1 SQVTM and CDR2 ANQGSEA. The V and J ends lost 2 bases and 1 base, in that order; junction bases with no gene match: 3.

The CDR3 protein is CASSPVQGHDGTDTQYF. The CDR3 DNA sequence: TGTGCCAGCTCACCAGTACAGGGTCACGACGGCACAGATACGCAGTATTTT. This chain connects TRBV18 to TRBJ2-3; possible D gene TRBD1, 6 bases. Germline V gene lookup returns CDR1 KGHSH and CDR2 LQKENI. The CDR3 runs to 17 residues. The V end was cut by 2 bases, the J end by 1 base, with 16 bases between.

The chain uses TRBV5-1 and TRBJ2-5, with D tentatively TRBD1 (6 bases). The germline V and J ends were trimmed by 4 bases and 3 bases, with 16 bases remaining between them. Germline-derived CDR1 and CDR2 are SGHRS and YFSETQ. The CDR3 is 15 residues long. CDR3 amino acids: CASSEGGQKEETQYF. As DNA, the CDR3 is TGCGCCAGCAGCGAGGGTGGACAGAAAGAAGAGACCCAGTACTTC.